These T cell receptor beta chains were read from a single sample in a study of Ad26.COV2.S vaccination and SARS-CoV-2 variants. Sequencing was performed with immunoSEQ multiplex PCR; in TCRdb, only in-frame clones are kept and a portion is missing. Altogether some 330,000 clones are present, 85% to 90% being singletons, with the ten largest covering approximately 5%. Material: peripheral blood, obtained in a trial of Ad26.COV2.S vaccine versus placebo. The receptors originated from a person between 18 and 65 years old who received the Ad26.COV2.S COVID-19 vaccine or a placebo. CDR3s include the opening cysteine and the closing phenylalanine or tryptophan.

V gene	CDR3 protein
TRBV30	CAWSVSIEAFF
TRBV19	CASRTGENYYGYTF
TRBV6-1	CASSASLTGFKETQYF
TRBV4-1	CASSPYDRKQMNTEAFF
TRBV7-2	CASSLDQTGGMNTEAFF
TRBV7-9	CASTTWAANYGYTF
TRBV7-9	CASSLALGGDTEAFF
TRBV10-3	CAISSGTVAEGEKLFF
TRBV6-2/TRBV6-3	CASSRMTGLPYNEQFF
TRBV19	CASRTGRDTKGYTF
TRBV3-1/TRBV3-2	CASSQARGDSNQPQHF
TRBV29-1	CSVVRLYGYTF
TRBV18	CASSPPEASYGYTF
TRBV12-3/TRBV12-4	CASSARSGTEAFF
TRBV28	CASSLYTGEAGNTIYF
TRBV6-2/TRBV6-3	CASSLTGTGDGTQYF
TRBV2	CASSEAEAVTSTDTQYF
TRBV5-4	CASSLVRGGGELFF
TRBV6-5	CASSYGGGNEKLFF
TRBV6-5	CASSYWGGTRGEKLFF
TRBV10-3	CAILRRTGVIANTGELFF
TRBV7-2	CASSPTNLNTGELFF
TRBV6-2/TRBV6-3	CASTPSPTGELFF
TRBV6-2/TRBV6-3	CASSRPLGAGNYGYTF
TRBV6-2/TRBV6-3	CASSPTGTVLYGYTF
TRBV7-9	CASSQLAGTAYNEQFF
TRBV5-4	CASSLGPGQGLTEAFF
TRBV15	CATSRTGLPYEQYF
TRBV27	CASSLVTVSDTQYF
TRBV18	CASSPSRDGGYTF
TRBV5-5	CASSLLADEQFF
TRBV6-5	CASSWEGLGGYTF
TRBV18	CASSPDRTNSPLHF
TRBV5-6	CASSSNSPVGYTF
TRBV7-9	CASSPSSEETQYF
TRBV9	CASGPVSNYGYTF
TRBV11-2	CASSDNGPLHF
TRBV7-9	CASTHGGLAGMDEQFF
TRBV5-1	CASSLAQASSLNTEAFF
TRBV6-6	CASSLGLAGGLSPHEQYF
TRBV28	CASSLFDGNEQFF
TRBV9	CASSVDLNNEKLFF
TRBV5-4	CASSLLSIAGFYGYTF
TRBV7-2	CASSSTSLYNEQFF
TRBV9	CASSGPWGTQYF
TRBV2	CASSEGYGYTF
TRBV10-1	CASSGGSEAFF
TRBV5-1	CASSTDRASEKLFF
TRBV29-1	CSGRARSQETQYF
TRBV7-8	CASSLGEVGYGYTF
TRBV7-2	CASGSYDTQYF
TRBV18	CASSSSRTYEQYF
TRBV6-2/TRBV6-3	CASSVAGATYNEQFF
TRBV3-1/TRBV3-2	CASSRGQTYYEQYF
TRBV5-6	CASSPGVTLNYGYTF